A selection of T cell receptor beta chains follows, all from one sample in a study of cytomegalovirus exposure and HLA in healthy donors. Some clones are missing from TCRdb's copy, which holds only in-frame ones; the method was immunoSEQ multiplex PCR. This table has about 150,000 clones, approximately 73% appearing once. What was sequenced was PBMCs. The receptors here all came from a woman aged 18-29 years in good health and CMV-seronegative. CDR3s include the opening cysteine and the closing phenylalanine or tryptophan. The order of the fields is CDR3 length, D gene, V gene, clone size, J gene, CDR3 DNA, CDR3 protein. A D gene is named only where the DNA matches it firmly. Some rows have no size entry. The others give once, few or many, or a class for an expanded clone.

length: 14
D: NA
V: TRBV7-9
size: NA
J: TRBJ1-1
DNA: TGTGCCAGCAGCTTAGAGACTCATGACACTGAAGCTTTCTTT
CDR3: CASSLETHDTEAFF

length: 13
D: TRBD1
V: TRBV5-1
size: NA
J: TRBJ2-1
DNA: TGCGCCAGCAGCTGGGACAGGAACAATGAGCAGTTCTTC
CDR3: CASSWDRNNEQFF

length: 17
D: TRBD1
V: TRBV7-2
size: NA
J: TRBJ1-2
DNA: TGTGCCAGCAGCTTAGTTGGTCTGGGCAGGGGGAACTATGGCTACACCTTC
CDR3: CASSLVGLGRGNYGYTF

length: 14
D: TRBD1
V: TRBV7-2
size: once
J: TRBJ1-2
DNA: TGTGCCAGCAGCTTAGACAGGGGCCAGAGAGGCTACACCTTC
CDR3: CASSLDRGQRGYTF

length: 19
D: TRBD2
V: TRBV9
size: NA
J: TRBJ2-3
DNA: TGTGCCAGCAGCACGGGACTAGCGGGAGCGGCTGGTGGCACAGATACGCAGTATTTT
CDR3: CASSTGLAGAAGGTDTQYF

length: 16
D: TRBD1
V: TRBV9
size: NA
J: TRBJ2-2
DNA: TGTGCCAGCAGCGTAGTGGCAGGGGGGAACACCGGGGAGCTGTTTTTT
CDR3: CASSVVAGGNTGELFF

length: 15
D: NA
V: TRBV5-4
size: once
J: TRBJ1-1
DNA: TGTGCCAGCAACTCGGCGGGGGGGCCTAACACTGAAGCTTTCTTT
CDR3: CASNSAGGPNTEAFF

length: 13
D: NA
V: TRBV30
size: NA
J: TRBJ1-1
DNA: TGTGCCTGCTACGGTTTCATGAACACTGAAGCTTTCTTT
CDR3: CACYGFMNTEAFF

length: 13
D: TRBD1
V: TRBV6-5
size: NA
J: TRBJ1-2
DNA: TGTGCCAGCAGTTACCGACAGGGAAACGGCTACACCTTC
CDR3: CASSYRQGNGYTF

length: 13
D: NA
V: TRBV19
size: once
J: TRBJ2-5
DNA: TGTGCCAGTAGTTTCGGGAAACAAGAGACCCAGTACTTC
CDR3: CASSFGKQETQYF

length: 15
D: TRBD1
V: TRBV18
size: once
J: TRBJ1-4
DNA: TGTGCCAGCTCACCAATAAAACAGGGGAATGAAAAACTGTTTTTT
CDR3: CASSPIKQGNEKLFF

length: 15
D: TRBD1
V: TRBV7-6
size: NA
J: TRBJ1-3
DNA: TGTGCCAGCAGCACCGGGACAGGGGTCGGAAACACCATATATTTT
CDR3: CASSTGTGVGNTIYF

length: 16
D: TRBD2
V: TRBV30
size: NA
J: TRBJ2-1
DNA: TGTGCCTGGAGCGTGGCGGGACTATTGAACAACAATGAGCAGTTCTTC
CDR3: CAWSVAGLLNNNEQFF

length: 14
D: TRBD2
V: TRBV6-4
size: NA
J: TRBJ2-1
DNA: TGTGCCAGCAGTGCCCTAGCGGGAGTCTATGAGCAGTTCTTC
CDR3: CASSALAGVYEQFF

length: 15
D: TRBD1
V: TRBV4-1
size: NA
J: TRBJ1-1
DNA: TGCGCCAGCAGCCAAGAACTAAACGACAGGGGCGAAGCTTTCTTT
CDR3: CASSQELNDRGEAFF

length: 16
D: TRBD1
V: TRBV4-3
size: NA
J: TRBJ1-2
DNA: TGCGCCAGCAGCCACCCGGGACAGGGGCGAGTCTATGGCTACACCTTC
CDR3: CASSHPGQGRVYGYTF

length: 17
D: TRBD2
V: TRBV9
size: NA
J: TRBJ2-3
DNA: TGTGCCAGCAGCGTAGAAGAAGCGGGAGACGATCAAGATACGCAGTATTTT
CDR3: CASSVEEAGDDQDTQYF

length: 16
D: NA
V: TRBV5-1
size: few
J: TRBJ1-4
DNA: TGCGCCAGCAGCTTGAACTCAGGGGTAACTAATGAAAAACTGTTTTTT
CDR3: CASSLNSGVTNEKLFF

length: 15
D: TRBD1
V: TRBV7-2
size: NA
J: TRBJ2-1
DNA: TGTGCCAGCAGCCAGTCCGGGACAGTATACAATGAGCAGTTCTTC
CDR3: CASSQSGTVYNEQFF

length: 16
D: TRBD1
V: TRBV25-1
size: NA
J: TRBJ1-3
DNA: TGTGCCAGCAGTTCTCCCGGGACAGGGGTAGGAAACACCATATATTTT
CDR3: CASSSPGTGVGNTIYF

length: 14
D: NA
V: TRBV5-1
size: NA
J: TRBJ1-4
DNA: TGCGCCAGCAGCTTGGGGGCCACTGATGAAAAACTGTTTTTT
CDR3: CASSLGATDEKLFF

length: 19
D: NA
V: TRBV7-9
size: few
J: TRBJ1-2
DNA: TGTTCCAGCAGCTTAGCGCTCGGAGCAGACCGCTCCAATGCTTATGGCTACACCTTC
CDR3: CSSSLALGADRSNAYGYTF

length: 15
D: TRBD2
V: TRBV6-1
size: NA
J: TRBJ2-1
DNA: TGTGCCAGCAGCGAAACTAGCGGGGGGGCGGATGAGCAGTTCTTC
CDR3: CASSETSGGADEQFF

length: 14
D: NA
V: TRBV27
size: NA
J: TRBJ1-1
DNA: TGTGCCAGCAGTTTATACCCAGGGAACACTGAAGCTTTCTTT
CDR3: CASSLYPGNTEAFF

length: 16
D: TRBD1
V: TRBV4-1
size: NA
J: TRBJ2-7
DNA: TGCGCCAGCAGCCATGCCCCGGGACAGGGGGCCCACGAGCAGTACTTC
CDR3: CASSHAPGQGAHEQYF

length: 14
D: NA
V: TRBV7-9
size: NA
J: TRBJ2-5
DNA: TGTGCCAGCAGCCCCCGCCCAAGGGGAGAGACCCAGTACTTC
CDR3: CASSPRPRGETQYF

length: 15
D: NA
V: TRBV19
size: once
J: TRBJ1-5
DNA: TGTGCCAGTAGTGCCCGGCAGGGAGGGGGTCAGCCCCAGCATTTT
CDR3: CASSARQGGGQPQHF

length: 12
D: NA
V: TRBV6-5
size: NA
J: TRBJ2-7
DNA: TGTGCCAGCAGTGAAGTGGGAGGCGAGCAGTACTTC
CDR3: CASSEVGGEQYF

length: 10
D: NA
V: TRBV21-1
size: NA
J: TRBJ2-1
DNA: TGTGCCAGCTCGGGGTATGAGCAGTTCTTC
CDR3: CASSGYEQFF

length: 16
D: TRBD2
V: TRBV5-1
size: NA
J: TRBJ2-5
DNA: TGCGCCAGCAGCTTGGCTCCCCTAGCGGGGGGAGAGACCCAGTACTTC
CDR3: CASSLAPLAGGETQYF

length: 15
D: TRBD1
V: TRBV6-1
size: NA
J: TRBJ1-5
DNA: TGTGCCAGCAGTCCGGACCTTTCAGGGGGTCAGCCCCAGCATTTT
CDR3: CASSPDLSGGQPQHF

length: 14
D: TRBD1
V: TRBV7-2
size: NA
J: TRBJ1-6
DNA: TGTGCCAGCAGCTTTCAGGGGGCGGATTCACCCCTCCACTTT
CDR3: CASSFQGADSPLHF

length: 16
D: TRBD2
V: TRBV13
size: NA
J: TRBJ2-7
DNA: TGTGCCAGCAGCTCTCGACTAGCGGAGACTCCCTACGAGCAGTACTTC
CDR3: CASSSRLAETPYEQYF

length: 12
D: TRBD1
V: TRBV29-1
size: NA
J: TRBJ1-2
DNA: TGCAGCGTGTTGGGGACAGTGAGGGGCTACACCTTC
CDR3: CSVLGTVRGYTF

length: 12
D: NA
V: TRBV2
size: NA
J: TRBJ1-6
DNA: TGTGCCAGCAGACAGGGAAATTCACCCCTCCACTTT
CDR3: CASRQGNSPLHF

length: 14
D: NA
V: TRBV19
size: NA
J: TRBJ1-3
DNA: TGTGCCAGTATGCCACTTACCTCCGGAAACACCATATATTTT
CDR3: CASMPLTSGNTIYF

length: 15
D: NA
V: TRBV5-1
size: NA
J: TRBJ2-2
DNA: TGCGCCAGCATAGGTTCGGCGGGTAACACCGGGGAGCTGTTTTTT
CDR3: CASIGSAGNTGELFF

length: 16
D: TRBD2
V: TRBV7-6
size: NA
J: TRBJ2-1
DNA: TGTGCCAGCAGCTTAAGTGTAGCGGGGTCTTACAATGAGCAGTTCTTC
CDR3: CASSLSVAGSYNEQFF

length: 16
D: NA
V: TRBV5-5
size: few
J: TRBJ1-5
DNA: TGTGCCAGCAGCGGAGCTTGGTTCGGTAGCAATCAGCCCCAGCATTTT
CDR3: CASSGAWFGSNQPQHF

length: 18
D: TRBD1
V: TRBV10-3
size: NA
J: TRBJ2-3
DNA: TGTGCCATCAGTGATGTTCCGGGTAGGACAGGGGGCCCAGATACGCAGTATTTT
CDR3: CAISDVPGRTGGPDTQYF

length: 15
D: TRBD1
V: TRBV2
size: NA
J: TRBJ1-2
DNA: TGTGCCAGCAGCCTGAAGGGGACAGGGGGAAGCGGCTACACCTTC
CDR3: CASSLKGTGGSGYTF

length: 15
D: NA
V: TRBV9
size: NA
J: TRBJ1-6
DNA: TGTGCCAGCAGCTTTCAGGGAATCGATAATTCACCCCTCCACTTT
CDR3: CASSFQGIDNSPLHF

length: 13
D: NA
V: TRBV7-9
size: NA
J: TRBJ1-1
DNA: TGTGCCAGCAGCTTATCAGGGAACACTGAAGCTTTCTTT
CDR3: CASSLSGNTEAFF

length: 13
D: TRBD1
V: TRBV5-1
size: NA
J: TRBJ1-2
DNA: TGCGCCAGCAGACGACAGGGGGACTATGGCTACACCTTC
CDR3: CASRRQGDYGYTF

length: 17
D: TRBD1
V: TRBV9
size: NA
J: TRBJ1-5
DNA: TGTGCCAGCAGCGTAGTCCTCTCCACAGGGGTCGATCAGCCCCAGCATTTT
CDR3: CASSVVLSTGVDQPQHF

length: 13
D: TRBD2
V: TRBV7-9
size: few
J: TRBJ2-1
DNA: TGTGCCAGCAGCCCGAGCGGGGGCGATGAGCAGTTCTTC
CDR3: CASSPSGGDEQFF

length: 15
D: TRBD2
V: TRBV12-5
size: NA
J: TRBJ2-3
DNA: TGTGCTAGTGGGGGGAGGGCGGGAAGGGCAGATACGCAGTATTTT
CDR3: CASGGRAGRADTQYF

length: 16
D: NA
V: TRBV25-1
size: few
J: TRBJ2-3
DNA: TGTGCCAGCAGCCACTCTTCCCGCGGAGAGGCCGATACGCAGTATTTT
CDR3: CASSHSSRGEADTQYF

length: 14
D: NA
V: TRBV21-1
size: NA
J: TRBJ1-2
DNA: TGTGCCAGCAGCAAGGACAGGGTGAACTATGGCTACACCTTC
CDR3: CASSKDRVNYGYTF

length: 13
D: NA
V: TRBV4-3
size: NA
J: TRBJ1-2
DNA: TGCGCCAGCAGCCAAGATGGGAGCTATGGCTACACCTTC
CDR3: CASSQDGSYGYTF

length: 19
D: TRBD2
V: TRBV7-9
size: NA
J: TRBJ2-1
DNA: TGTGCCAGCAGCTTAGGTCACAACCCATCTAGCGGGGTATCAAATGAGCAGTTCTTC
CDR3: CASSLGHNPSSGVSNEQFF

length: 14
D: TRBD1
V: TRBV18
size: NA
J: TRBJ1-5
DNA: TGTGCCAGCTCACCAGGAGGGGGCATCCAGCCCCAGCATTTT
CDR3: CASSPGGGIQPQHF

length: 16
D: TRBD2
V: TRBV5-1
size: NA
J: TRBJ2-5
DNA: TGCGCCAGCAGCTTGGCGGCTAGCGGAGACCAAGAGACCCAGTACTTC
CDR3: CASSLAASGDQETQYF

length: 15
D: TRBD1
V: TRBV5-5
size: NA
J: TRBJ2-2
DNA: TGTGCCAGCACGGGACAGCTCGCGAACACCGGGGAGCTGTTTTTT
CDR3: CASTGQLANTGELFF

length: 15
D: TRBD1
V: TRBV7-9
size: NA
J: TRBJ1-4
DNA: TGTGCCAGCAGCTCGAGGGACAGCCCGAATGAAAAACTGTTTTTT
CDR3: CASSSRDSPNEKLFF

length: 12
D: NA
V: TRBV7-9
size: NA
J: TRBJ1-1
DNA: TGTGCCAGCAGGGACATCAACACTGAAGCTTTCTTT
CDR3: CASRDINTEAFF

length: 14
D: TRBD1
V: TRBV4-3
size: few
J: TRBJ1-2
DNA: TGCGCCAGCAGCCAAGAGACAGGGGGGTATGGCTACACCTTC
CDR3: CASSQETGGYGYTF